This T cell receptor (beta chain) was identified during a study of T cell repertoires in cytomegalovirus infection. Study as a whole: Carrying CMV and the relevant HLA type showed in public TCR beta signatures.

Findings of the study overall: Cumulated frequencies of public TCR beta families served to identify carriers of CMV plus the relevant HLA. There were HLA-C-restricted CMV-specific TCR beta clonotypes dominating the ex vivo response.

The CDR3 runs 16 residues. Germline V gene lookup returns CDR1 MDHEN and CDR2 SYDVKM. After removal of 5 bases from V and 2 bases from J, the junction contained 9 bases not matched to a gene. This clonotype was counted ten times or more. No antigen is known for it. TCRdb re-derived calls from the reads in MiXCR, one entry per CDR3 protein. The table shows more than 200,000 distinct CDR3 sequences, with 9.1% occurring only once. Sequencing used PBMCs. V gene TRBV28 combines with J gene TRBJ2-4, with 7 bases identical to TRBD1. The sequence came from a human donor in good health (CMV status not recorded). Some clones in this sample may be carry-over from other donors' samples. The CDR3 reads CASSPIQGRPKNIQYF. Written as DNA, the CDR3 is TGTGCCAGCAGTCCTATACAGGGGCGACCCAAAAACATTCAGTACTTC.